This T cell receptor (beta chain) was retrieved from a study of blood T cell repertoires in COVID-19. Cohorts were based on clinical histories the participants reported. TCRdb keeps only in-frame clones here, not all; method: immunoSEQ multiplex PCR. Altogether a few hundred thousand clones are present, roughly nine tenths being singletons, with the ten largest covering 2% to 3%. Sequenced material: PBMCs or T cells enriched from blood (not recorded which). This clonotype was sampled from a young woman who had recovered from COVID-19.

CDR3 sequence: CATSRDDRTKLFF. Written as DNA, the CDR3 is TGTGCCACCAGCAGAGACGACAGGACGAAACTGTTTTTT. This chain joins TRBV15 and TRBJ1-4, with D possibly matching TRBD1 (6 bases). Germline-derived CDR1 and CDR2 are LNHNV and YYDKDF (reference sequence). The V gene lost 0 bases and the J gene lost 11 bases, with 10 bases spanning the gap. CDR3 length: 13 amino acids. Combining the CDR3 with reference TRBV15 and TRBJ1-4 gives the whole variable domain DAMVIQNPRYQVTQFGKPVTLSCSQTLNHNVMYWYQQKSSQAPKLLFHYYDKDFNNEADTPDNFQSRRPNTSFCFLDIRSPGLGDTAMYLCATSRDDRTKLFFGSGTQLSVL.